What follows describes a single TCR beta chain. Its antigen is not known. This sample was included in a study of CD8 T cells in ankylosing spondylitis. Study-level findings and limits: It appeared that ankylosing spondylitis blood was characterized by a TCR beta motif of about eight highly homologous variants.

TCRdb reprocessed the 5' RACE reads with MiXCR, giving one entry per CDR3 protein. The top ten hold 3.5% to 4.5% of the sample, which has hundreds of thousands of distinct CDR3 sequences, about 20% seen once. The CDR3 runs 15 residues. The V gene end was trimmed by 2 bases and the J gene end by 2 bases; junction bases not matched to a gene: 3. Germline CDR1 is SGHRS and CDR2 is YFSETQ. The specimen sequenced was blood, either unsorted or a sorted T cell fraction (not recorded which). The sequence was obtained from a female donor with ankylosing spondylitis or in good health (not recorded which). The chain couples TRBV5-1 to TRBJ2-7; 11 bases match TRBD1. DNA of the CDR3: TGCGCCAGCAGCTTCGGACAGGGGGCACCCTACGAGCAGTACTTC. Its translation is CASSFGQGAPYEQYF. The full variable domain, completed using reference TRBV5-1 and TRBJ2-7, is KAGVTQTPRYLIKTRGQQVTLSCSPISGHRSVSWYQQTPGQGLQFLFEYFSETQRNKGNFPGRFSGRQFSNSRSEMNVSTLELGDSALYLCASSFGQGAPYEQYFGPGTRLTVT.